The present entry profiles one TCR beta chain with its context. These data belong to a study of blood T cell repertoires in COVID-19. Study context: PBMCs, B-cell-depleted T cells, or T cells provided the cDNA or gDNA that made up the material.

The table came from immunoSEQ multiplex PCR; TCRdb's copy has only in-frame clones and leaves some out. Here the sample spans more than 100,000 clones, roughly 83% being singletons. The CDR3 length is 15 residues. Germline assignment: CDR1 SGHKS and CDR2 YYEKEE (reference sequence). V lost 0 bases and J lost 4, with 13 bases in between. Sequenced sample: peripheral blood. The V gene is TRBV5-5, the J gene TRBJ1-1; tentatively, D is TRBD1 (5 bases). The receptor was derived from a woman in her fifties or sixties with acute or convalescent COVID-19. The CDR3: CASSLVAGRFTEAFF. For the CDR3, the DNA is TGTGCCAGCAGCTTGGTGGCGGGGCGGTTCACTGAAGCTTTCTTT.